This TCR beta chain was documented in a study of naive and memory T cell subsets. Of note for this clonotype: Its specificity is unknown.

Four subsets defined by CD45RA and CD27 were sorted after CD3, CD4, CD8 and live/dead staining. Two oligonucleotides, mixed equimolar, formed the beta constant-region primer covering TRBC1 and TRBC2. Ligated cDNA was amplified by four rounds of PCR with nested alpha and beta constant-region primers and SP2. Each CDR3 protein is one row after TCRdb ran MiXCR on the UMI-ligation and nested PCR reads. Altogether around 140,000 distinct CDR3 sequences are present, about 20% being singletons, with the ten largest covering 0.55% to 0.75%. Overall study findings and caveats: Over 85% of naive TCR sequences appeared only once after error correction, unlike memory subsets. Naive repertoires, especially CD8, held a few larger clonotypes, possibly memory cells re-expressing CD45RA.

V was clipped by 6 bases and J by 2 bases; unmatched bases: 8. The CDR3 contains 15 residues. The V gene's germline CDR1 is MDHEN and CDR2 SYDVKM. The sequence derives from a human donor in good health. V is TRBV28 and J is TRBJ2-5; TRBD1 agrees at 8 bases. Sample: naive CD8+ T cells from blood. The CDR3 loop reads CASRSPDRAQETQYF. The CDR3 coding sequence is TGTGCCAGCAGGTCCCCGGACAGGGCACAAGAGACCCAGTACTTC.